A single sample is the source of the 8 T cell receptor beta chains below, sequenced in a study of cytomegalovirus exposure and HLA in healthy donors. PCR used 60 Vbeta primers and 13 Jbeta primers. The assay was immunoSEQ multiplex PCR, and TCRdb's table has in-frame clones only and misses some. The sample lists roughly 140,000 clones; around 79% were seen once. The specimen was PBMCs. The receptors derive from a man in his fifties or sixties in good health and CMV-seropositive.

The V and J genes are TRBV5-4 and TRBJ1-2; 9 bases match TRBD1. The CDR3 runs to 14 residues. CDR1 is SGHNT, CDR2 YYREEE, per germline (reference sequence). Losses at the gene ends were 3 bases for V and 3 bases for J; bases not matched to a gene: 3. CDR3 loop: CASSYRTGDYGYTF. The DNA of the CDR3 is TGTGCCAGCAGCTATCGGACAGGGGACTATGGCTACACCTTC.

In nucleotides, the CDR3 is TGCGCCAGCAGCCTACAGGGGAGCTCCTACGAGCAGTACTTC. It translates to CASSLQGSSYEQYF. The chain has TRBV5-1 and TRBJ2-7; 7 positions agree with TRBD1. The germline V gene has CDR1 SGHRS and CDR2 YFSETQ. This CDR3 region has 14 residues. Germline trimming cut 4 bases from V and 0 bases from J; bases unmatched to any gene: 4.

Only a few counts were recorded for this clone. The rearrangement links TRBV30 to TRBJ2-3; 7 bases match TRBD2. V shed 2 bases, J shed 4 bases, and the junction held 9 bases outside the gene matches. The CDR3 covers 15 residues. Germline values: CDR1 GTSNPN, CDR2 SVGIG (reference sequence). In nucleotides, the CDR3 is TGTGCCTGGAGTACCCCAGCGGGATGGGCAGATACGCAGTATTTT. It is translated as CAWSTPAGWADTQYF.

The J gene is TRBJ1-3, the V gene TRBV6-1; the D is unclear. V lost 0 bases to trimming and J lost 5 bases, with 11 bases between them. The germline V gene encodes CDR1 MNHNS and CDR2 SASEGT. This CDR3 is 15 amino acids long. DNA for the CDR3: TGTGCCAGCAGTGAAGCGACATACTTGAGAAACACCATATATTTT. Protein: CASSEATYLRNTIYF.

This clone was counted only a few times. The V call is TRBV11-2, the J call TRBJ1-4, with a possible D match to TRBD1 (6 bases). This CDR3 comprises 15 residues. The ends were cut back, 5 bases at V and 3 bases at J, with 13 bases in the middle. Germline assignment: CDR1 SGHAT and CDR2 FQNNGV. The CDR3, as DNA: TGTGCCAGCAGCAATAGGGGGATCCCTAATGAAAAACTGTTTTTT. The encoded protein is CASSNRGIPNEKLFF.

In its sample, this clone was seen a few times. This CDR3 is CASSITGHGYTF. CDR3 DNA sequence: TGTGCCAGTAGTATCACAGGGCATGGCTACACCTTC. V is TRBV19 and J is TRBJ1-2; a weak D match, TRBD1 (6 bases). Trimming pared 3 bases from V and 6 bases from J, leaving 8 bases between. CDR1 and CDR2 from the germline V gene are LNHDA and SQIVND (reference sequence). The CDR3 covers 12 residues.

The chain is built from TRBV11-2 and TRBJ2-7; D unclear. The length of the CDR3 is 13 residues. V was trimmed by 1 base and J by 3 bases, leaving 7 bases between them. Germline CDR1 is SGHAT and CDR2 is FQNNGV. CDR3 bases: TGTGCCAGCAGCTTAGGCCCCGGCTACGAGCAGTACTTC. Amino acids: CASSLGPGYEQYF.

The chain is built from TRBV5-1 and TRBJ2-2; no clear D gene. Deletions cut 6 bases from V and 8 bases from J, with 8 bases between. This CDR3 comprises 11 residues. Germline V lookup: CDR1 SGHRS, CDR2 YFSETQ. The CDR3 region has the DNA TGCGCCAGCAAGGAACAGGGGGAGCTGTTTTTT. It encodes CASKEQGELFF.